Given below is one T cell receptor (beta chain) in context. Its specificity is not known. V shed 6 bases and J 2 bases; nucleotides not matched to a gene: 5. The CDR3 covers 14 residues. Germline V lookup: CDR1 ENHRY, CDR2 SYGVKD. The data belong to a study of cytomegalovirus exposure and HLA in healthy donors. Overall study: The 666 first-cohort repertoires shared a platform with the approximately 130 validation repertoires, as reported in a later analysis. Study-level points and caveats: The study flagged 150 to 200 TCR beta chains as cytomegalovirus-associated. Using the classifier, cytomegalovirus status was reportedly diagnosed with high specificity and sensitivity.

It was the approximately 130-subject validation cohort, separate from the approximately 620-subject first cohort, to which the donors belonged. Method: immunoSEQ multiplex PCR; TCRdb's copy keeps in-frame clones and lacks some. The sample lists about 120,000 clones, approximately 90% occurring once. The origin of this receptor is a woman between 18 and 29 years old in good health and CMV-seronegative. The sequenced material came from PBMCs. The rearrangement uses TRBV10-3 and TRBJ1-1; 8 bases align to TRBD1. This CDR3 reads CAIREGQANTEAFF. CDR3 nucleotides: TGTGCCATCAGGGAGGGACAGGCTAACACTGAAGCTTTCTTT.